Below are 17 T cell receptor beta chains sequenced from a single sample in a study of radiotherapy plus CTLA-4 blockade in lung cancer. Profiled with immunoSEQ multiplex PCR; TCRdb holds only in-frame clones, not every one. The data contain roughly 55,000 clones, around three quarters of them singletons. Here the sequenced sample was peripheral blood, taken from a patient treated with radiotherapy plus ipilimumab. These receptors all come from a human donor with non-small cell lung cancer whose response to radiotherapy plus ipilimumab could not be evaluated.

This clone was seen a single time. The CDR3 here is CASSQGGERTGELFF. The CDR3 nucleotides read TGTGCCAGCAGCCAGGGAGGCGAGCGGACCGGGGAGCTGTTTTTT. The chain has TRBV7-6 and TRBJ2-2, with a weak D call TRBD2 (6 bases). This CDR3 comprises 15 residues. V was trimmed by 5 bases and J by 5 bases, leaving 15 bases between them. Looked up from germline, CDR1 is SGHVS and CDR2 is FNYEAQ.

Points on this clone: Other DNA variants within this sample encode the same CDR3. The chain uses TRBV18 and TRBJ2-2, with D uncertain. Trimming took 3 bases from V and 4 from J, leaving 6 bases between them. This CDR3 region has 13 residues. Germline CDR1 reads KGHSH; CDR2 reads LQKENI. The chain's CDR3 is CASSPSGTGELFF. CDR3 sequence (DNA): TGTGCCAGCTCACCGTCAGGCACCGGGGAGCTGTTTTTT.

The chain combines TRBV9 with TRBJ2-5, with 8 bases identical to TRBD1. Near its end, the DNA agrees better with TRBJ2-7, so the J call may be wrong. CDR1 is SGDLS, CDR2 YYNGEE, per germline. The CDR3 is 13 residues long. The CDR3 sequence: CASSIDRGHEQYF. In nucleotides, the CDR3 is TGTGCCAGCAGCATCGACAGGGGACACGAGCAGTACTTC.

CDR3: CAIKDRGETEKLFF. CDR3 coding DNA: TGTGCCATCAAAGACAGGGGTGAAACTGAAAAACTGTTTTTT. The chain links TRBV10-3 to TRBJ1-4; 8 bases are shared with TRBD1. Germline CDR1 reads ENHRY; CDR2 reads SYGVKD. The CDR3 runs to 14 residues. Trimming at V came to 7 bases and at J to 7 bases, leaving 8 bases not matched to a gene.

This clone was observed a few times. The rearrangement links TRBV6-6 to TRBJ1-2; tentative D call: TRBD1 (5 bases). Germline CDR1 MNHNY, CDR2 SVGAGI (reference sequence). The CDR3 is 12 amino acids. V lost 5 bases to trimming and J lost 4 bases, with 8 bases between them. This CDR3 is CASSTGGYGYTF. The CDR3, as DNA: TGTGCCAGCAGTACGGGGGGCTATGGCTACACCTTC.

A few counts support this clone. The same CDR3 also results from other DNA sequences found in this sample. The V and J genes are TRBV6-5 and TRBJ1-3, with TRBD1 identical over 7 bases. V lost 6 bases, J lost 4 bases, and 3 bases stayed unmatched. CDR3 length equals 13 residues. The germline CDR1 and CDR2 sequences are MNHEY and SVGAGI. CDR3 residues: CASSLGQGNTIYF. CDR3 coding DNA: TGTGCCAGCAGCTTGGGACAGGGAAACACCATATATTTT.

The CDR3 reads CASSPQGSGNTIYF. CDR3 DNA: TGTGCCAGCAGCCCACAGGGCTCTGGAAACACCATATATTTT. J is TRBJ1-3 and V is TRBV7-9; maybe TRBD1 (6 bases). From germline, CDR1 is SEHNR and CDR2 FQNEAQ (reference sequence). The CDR3 contains 14 residues. V was clipped by 5 bases and J by 0 bases, with 8 bases between them.

The chain couples TRBV19 to TRBJ2-2; 10 bases map to TRBD2. This CDR3 has 16 amino acids. The V segment lost 9 bases and the J segment 4 bases; nucleotides outside the gene matches: 11. Per the germline V gene, CDR1 is LNHDA and CDR2 is SQIVND (reference sequence). CDR3 in amino acids: CASHRGSGGFTGELFF. The CDR3 nucleotides read TGTGCCAGCCACCGGGGTAGCGGGGGGTTCACCGGGGAGCTGTTTTTT.

This sequence joins TRBV9 and TRBJ2-6; a possible D gene is TRBD1 (6 bases). Trimming stripped 0 bases from V and 6 bases from J, with 10 bases between. CDR1 and CDR2 from the germline V gene are SGDLS and YYNGEE. The CDR3 covers 15 residues. The DNA for the CDR3 is TGTGCCAGCAGCGTAGTAGCAGGGGAGGCCAACGTCCTGACTTTC. It is translated as CASSVVAGEANVLTF.

The CDR3 DNA is TGTGCCACCAGCAGAGATTGGGCTAGCGGTAGCTCCTACGAGCAGTACTTC. This sequence encodes CATSRDWASGSSYEQYF. The J gene is TRBJ2-5, the V gene TRBV15; 7 bases match TRBD2. The J call is doubtful: the DNA matches TRBJ2-7 better. The CDR3 extends over 17 amino acids. Germline V lookup: CDR1 LNHNV, CDR2 YYDKDF (reference sequence).

The chain uses TRBV6-1 and TRBJ2-1; the match to TRBD2 covers 10 bases. The length of the CDR3 is 14 residues. The germline CDR1 and CDR2 sequences are MNHNS and SASEGT. V lost 8 bases, J lost 7 bases, and 8 bases stayed unmatched. CDR3: CASLKREGPNEQFF. CDR3 in DNA: TGTGCCAGCCTTAAGCGGGAGGGTCCAAATGAGCAGTTCTTC.

The chain has TRBV19 and TRBJ1-1, with D tentatively TRBD1 (5 bases). Trimming left V 10 bases short and J 2 bases short, with 17 bases between. This CDR3 has 14 amino acids. CDR1 is LNHDA and CDR2 is SQIVND in the germline V gene (reference sequence). CDR3 region: CATVVTGDNTEAFF. The CDR3 nucleotides read TGTGCCACCGTCGTAACGGGGGACAACACTGAAGCTTTCTTT.

The chain is built from TRBV2 and TRBJ2-4; 14 bases agree with TRBD2. V trimming: 7 bases; J trimming: 15 bases; junction bases outside the gene matches: 11. The germline V gene has CDR1 SNHLY and CDR2 FYNNEI. The CDR3 spans 14 residues. The CDR3 reads CASMGTSGRSFPYF. The CDR3 DNA follows: TGTGCCAGCATGGGGACTAGCGGGAGAAGTTTTCCGTACTTC.

V usage is TRBV7-3 and J usage is TRBJ2-2, with 9 bases identical to TRBD2. Unmatched junction bases numbered 5, after V lost 0 bases and J lost 6 bases. The CDR3 is made up of 16 amino acids. CDR1 is SGHTA and CDR2 is FQGTGA in the germline V gene. The CDR3 sequence: CASSLTRGGVAGELFF. The DNA of the CDR3 is TGTGCCAGCAGCTTAACGCGCGGGGGGGTGGCCGGGGAGCTGTTTTTT.

The chain joins TRBV7-2 to TRBJ2-5; 7 bases align to TRBD1. Near its end, the DNA agrees better with TRBJ2-7, so the J call may be wrong. The CDR3 sequence is 12 residues long. Germline loops: CDR1 SGHTA, CDR2 FQGNSA. CDR3 in DNA: TGTGCCAGCATCATACAGGGGTACGAGCAGTACTTC. This encodes CASIIQGYEQYF.

The table lists this clone with a few counts. This rearrangement joins TRBV5-4 to TRBJ1-2, with 10 bases aligning to TRBD1. Germline trimming cut 1 base from V and 3 bases from J; bases unmatched to any gene: 15. From germline, CDR1 is SGHNT and CDR2 YYREEE (reference sequence). The CDR3 totals 19 residues. The CDR3 nucleotides are TGTGCCAGCAGCTTGTGGTCACGGGGACGGGACAGGGGATACTATGGCTACACCTTC. Translating it yields CASSLWSRGRDRGYYGYTF. Full variable domain (remainder filled in from reference TRBV5-4 and TRBJ1-2): ETGVTQSPTHLIKTRGQQVTLRCSSQSGHNTVSWYQQALGQGPQFIFQYYREEENGRGNFPPRFSGLQFPNYSSELNVNALELDDSALYLCASSLWSRGRDRGYYGYTFGSGTRLTVV.

The V and J genes are TRBV19 and TRBJ2-2; D might be TRBD2 (6 bases). V lost 9 bases and J lost 6, with 8 bases in between. In germline, CDR1 is LNHDA, CDR2 SQIVND (reference sequence). The CDR3 sequence is 11 residues long. In DNA form, the CDR3 reads TGTGCCAGCGGGGGACCCGGGGAGCTGTTTTTT. Translated, it gives CASGGPGELFF.